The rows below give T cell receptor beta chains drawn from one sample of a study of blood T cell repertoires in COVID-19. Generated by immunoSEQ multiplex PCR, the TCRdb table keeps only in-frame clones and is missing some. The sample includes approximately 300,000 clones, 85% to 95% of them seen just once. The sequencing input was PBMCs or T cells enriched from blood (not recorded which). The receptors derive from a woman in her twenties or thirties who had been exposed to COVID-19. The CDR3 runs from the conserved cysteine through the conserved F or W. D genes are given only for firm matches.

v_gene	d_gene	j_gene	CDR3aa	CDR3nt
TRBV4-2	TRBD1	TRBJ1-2	CASSQPGQGAIYGYTF	TGTGCCAGCAGCCAGCCGGGACAGGGGGCTATCTATGGCTACACCTTC
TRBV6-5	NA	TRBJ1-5	CASTGRQTSNQPQHF	TGTGCTAGCACCGGAAGACAGACTAGCAATCAGCCCCAGCATTTT
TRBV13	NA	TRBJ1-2	CASSAQGSNYGYTF	TGTGCCAGCAGCGCTCAGGGTTCCAACTATGGCTACACCTTC
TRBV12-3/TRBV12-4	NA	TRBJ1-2	CASNGVGGYTF	TGTGCCAGCAACGGGGTGGGCGGCTACACCTTC
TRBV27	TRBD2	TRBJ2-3	CASSLSLAGGQDTQYF	TGTGCCAGCAGTTTATCCCTAGCGGGGGGGCAAGATACGCAGTATTTT
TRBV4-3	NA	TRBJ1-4	CASSQGQPLDGEKLFF	TGCGCCAGCAGCCAGGGCCAACCCCTGGATGGTGAAAAACTGTTTTTT
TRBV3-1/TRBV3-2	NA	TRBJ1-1	CASSQLGIDSEAFF	TGTGCCAGCAGCCAACTCGGGATCGATTCAGAAGCTTTCTTT
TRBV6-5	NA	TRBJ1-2	CASWAGVYYGYTF	TGTGCCAGCTGGGCAGGGGTTTACTATGGCTACACCTTC
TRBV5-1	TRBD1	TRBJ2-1	CASSLTFPPGQGPYLHNEQFF	TGCGCCAGCAGCTTGACCTTCCCACCGGGACAGGGACCTTATTTGCACAATGAGCAGTTCTTC
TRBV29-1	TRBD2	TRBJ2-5	CSVTGTSGGETQYF	TGCAGCGTGACCGGGACTAGCGGGGGGGAGACCCAGTACTTC